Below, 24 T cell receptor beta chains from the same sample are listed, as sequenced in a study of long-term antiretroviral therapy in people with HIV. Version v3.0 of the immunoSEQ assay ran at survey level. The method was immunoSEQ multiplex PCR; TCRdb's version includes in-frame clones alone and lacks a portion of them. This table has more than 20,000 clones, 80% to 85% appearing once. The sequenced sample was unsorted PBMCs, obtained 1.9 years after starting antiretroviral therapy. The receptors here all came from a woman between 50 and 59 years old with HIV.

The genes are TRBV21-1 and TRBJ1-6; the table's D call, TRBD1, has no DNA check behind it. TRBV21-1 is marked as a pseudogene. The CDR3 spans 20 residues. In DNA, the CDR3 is TGTGCCAGCAGCAAAGGAGCAAGAACAGGGCTTAGCTCCTATAATTCACCCCTCCACTTT. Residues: CASSKGARTGLSSYNSPLHF.

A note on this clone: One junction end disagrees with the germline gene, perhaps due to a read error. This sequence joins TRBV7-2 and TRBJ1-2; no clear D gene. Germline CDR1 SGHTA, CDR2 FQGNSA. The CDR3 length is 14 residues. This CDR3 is CASSSQTSNYGHTF. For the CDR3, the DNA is TGTGCCAGCAGCTCACAGACTTCTAACTATGGCCACACCTTC.

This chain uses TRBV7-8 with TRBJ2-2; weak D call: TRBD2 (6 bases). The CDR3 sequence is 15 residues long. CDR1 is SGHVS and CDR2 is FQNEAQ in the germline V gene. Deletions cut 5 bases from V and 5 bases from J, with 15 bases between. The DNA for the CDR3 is TGTGCCAGCAGCAGACGGGACTCTCAAACCGGGGAGCTGTTTTTT. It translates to CASSRRDSQTGELFF.

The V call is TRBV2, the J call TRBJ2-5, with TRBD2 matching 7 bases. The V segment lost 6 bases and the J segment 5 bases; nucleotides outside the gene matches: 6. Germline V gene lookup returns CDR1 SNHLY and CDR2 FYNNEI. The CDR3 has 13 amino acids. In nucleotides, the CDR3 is TGTGCCAGCAGGGCGGGGGTAGGGGAGACCCAGTACTTC. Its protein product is CASRAGVGETQYF.

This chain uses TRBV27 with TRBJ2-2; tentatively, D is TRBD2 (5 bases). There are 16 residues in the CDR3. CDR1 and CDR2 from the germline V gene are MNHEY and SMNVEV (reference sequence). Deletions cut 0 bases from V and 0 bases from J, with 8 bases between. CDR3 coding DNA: TGTGCCAGCAGTTTATCCCGGGGAGCGAACACCGGGGAGCTGTTTTTT. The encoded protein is CASSLSRGANTGELFF.

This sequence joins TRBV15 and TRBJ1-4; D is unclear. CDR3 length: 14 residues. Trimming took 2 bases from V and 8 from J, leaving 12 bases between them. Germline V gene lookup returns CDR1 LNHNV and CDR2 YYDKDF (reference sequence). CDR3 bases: TGTGCCACCAGCAGAAACAGCCCCAACGAAAAACTGTTTTTT. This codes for CATSRNSPNEKLFF.

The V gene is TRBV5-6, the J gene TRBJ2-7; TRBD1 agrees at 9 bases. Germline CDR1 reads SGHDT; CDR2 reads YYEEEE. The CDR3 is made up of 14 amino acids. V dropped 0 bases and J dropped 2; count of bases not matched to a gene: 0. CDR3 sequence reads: CASSLGTGAYEQYF. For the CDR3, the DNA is TGTGCCAGCAGCTTGGGGACAGGGGCCTACGAGCAGTACTTC.

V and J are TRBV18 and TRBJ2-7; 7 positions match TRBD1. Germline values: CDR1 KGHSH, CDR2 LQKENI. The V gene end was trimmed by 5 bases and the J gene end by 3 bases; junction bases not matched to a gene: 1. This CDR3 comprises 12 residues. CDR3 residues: CASSAGGYEQYF. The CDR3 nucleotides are TGTGCCAGCTCAGCAGGGGGCTACGAGCAGTACTTC.

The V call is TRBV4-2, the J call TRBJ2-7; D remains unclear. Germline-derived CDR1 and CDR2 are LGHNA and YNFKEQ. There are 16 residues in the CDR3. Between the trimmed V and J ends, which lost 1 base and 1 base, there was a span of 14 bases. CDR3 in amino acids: CASSQVLPTQSYEQYF. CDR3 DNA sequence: TGTGCCAGCAGCCAAGTTTTACCAACCCAATCCTACGAGCAGTACTTC.

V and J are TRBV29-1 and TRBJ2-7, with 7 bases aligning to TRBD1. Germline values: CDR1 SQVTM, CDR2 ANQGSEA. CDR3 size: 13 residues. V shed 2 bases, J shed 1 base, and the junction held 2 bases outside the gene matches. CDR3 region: CSVETGVSYEQYF. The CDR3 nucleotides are TGCAGCGTTGAAACAGGGGTATCCTACGAGCAGTACTTC.

CDR3 sequence: CASSPRGVGYTF. The CDR3 coding sequence is TGTGCCAGCAGTCCCAGGGGCGTTGGCTACACCTTC. This chain links TRBV27 with TRBJ1-2, with D tentatively TRBD1 (6 bases). CDR1 and CDR2 (germline): MNHEY, SMNVEV (reference sequence). Trimming removed 5 bases from V and 7 bases from J, with 11 bases in between. The CDR3 loop spans 12 amino acids.

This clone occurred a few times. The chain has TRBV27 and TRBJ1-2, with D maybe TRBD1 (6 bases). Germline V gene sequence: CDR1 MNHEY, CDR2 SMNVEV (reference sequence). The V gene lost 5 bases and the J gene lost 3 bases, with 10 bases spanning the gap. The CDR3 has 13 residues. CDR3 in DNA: TGTGCCAGCAGTCCCAGGGGTGACTATGGCTACACCTTC. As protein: CASSPRGDYGYTF.

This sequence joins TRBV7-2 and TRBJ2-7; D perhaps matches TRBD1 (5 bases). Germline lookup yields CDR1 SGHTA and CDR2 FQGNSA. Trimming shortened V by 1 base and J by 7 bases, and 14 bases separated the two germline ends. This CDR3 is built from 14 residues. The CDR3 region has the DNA TGTGCCAGCAGCTTAGAGCCTCAGGGTGGTGAGCAGTACTTC. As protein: CASSLEPQGGEQYF.

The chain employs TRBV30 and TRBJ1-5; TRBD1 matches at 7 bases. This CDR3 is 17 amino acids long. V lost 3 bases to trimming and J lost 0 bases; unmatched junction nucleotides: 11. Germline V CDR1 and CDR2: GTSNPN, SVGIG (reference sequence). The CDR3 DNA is TGTGCCTGGAGAGCTACGGGACAGTCTTATAGCAATCAGCCCCAGCATTTT. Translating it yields CAWRATGQSYSNQPQHF.

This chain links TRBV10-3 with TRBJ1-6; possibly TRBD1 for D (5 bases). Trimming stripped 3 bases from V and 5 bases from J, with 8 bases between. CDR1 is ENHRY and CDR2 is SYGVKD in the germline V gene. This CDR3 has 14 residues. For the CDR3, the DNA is TGTGCCATCAGTGAAAGGACAAATAATTCACCCCTCCACTTT. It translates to CAISERTNNSPLHF.

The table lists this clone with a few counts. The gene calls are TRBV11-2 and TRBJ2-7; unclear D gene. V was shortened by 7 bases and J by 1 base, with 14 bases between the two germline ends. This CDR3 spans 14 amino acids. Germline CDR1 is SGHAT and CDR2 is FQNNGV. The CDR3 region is CASNSPLESYEQYF. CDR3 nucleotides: TGTGCCAGCAACTCACCCCTAGAGTCCTACGAGCAGTACTTC.

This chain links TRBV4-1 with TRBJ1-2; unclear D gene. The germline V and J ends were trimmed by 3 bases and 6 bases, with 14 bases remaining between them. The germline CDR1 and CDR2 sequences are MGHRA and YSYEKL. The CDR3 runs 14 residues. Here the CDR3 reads CASSQLQRTDGYTF. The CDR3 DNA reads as TGCGCCAGCAGCCAGCTACAGAGGACGGATGGCTACACCTTC.

This CDR3 is CASSPWKGPNEKLFF. The DNA for the CDR3 is TGTGCCAGCAGTCCCTGGAAGGGTCCTAATGAAAAACTGTTTTTT. The chain is built from TRBV5-8 and TRBJ1-4; D unclear. Germline V CDR1 and CDR2: SGHTS, YDEGEE. Trimming pared 5 bases from V and 3 bases from J, leaving 14 bases between. The CDR3 contains 15 residues.

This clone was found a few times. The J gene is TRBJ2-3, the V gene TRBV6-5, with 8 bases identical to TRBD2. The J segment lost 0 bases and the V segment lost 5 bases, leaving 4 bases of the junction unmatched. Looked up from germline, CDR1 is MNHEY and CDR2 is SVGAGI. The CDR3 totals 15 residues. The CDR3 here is CASSKTSGSTDTQYF. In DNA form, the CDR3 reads TGTGCCAGCAGTAAAACTAGCGGTAGCACAGATACGCAGTATTTT.

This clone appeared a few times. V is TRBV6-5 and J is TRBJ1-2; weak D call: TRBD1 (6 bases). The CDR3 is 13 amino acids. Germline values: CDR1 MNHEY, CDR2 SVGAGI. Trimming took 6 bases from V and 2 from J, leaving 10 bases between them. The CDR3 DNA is TGTGCCAGCAGACAAGGACAGAACTATGGCTACACCTTC. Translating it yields CASRQGQNYGYTF.

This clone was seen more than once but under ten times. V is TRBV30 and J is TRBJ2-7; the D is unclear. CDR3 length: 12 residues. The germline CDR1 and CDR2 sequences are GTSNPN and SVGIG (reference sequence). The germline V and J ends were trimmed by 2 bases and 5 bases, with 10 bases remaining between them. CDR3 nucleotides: TGTGCCTGGAGTCGAGTAGCCGACGAGCAGTACTTC. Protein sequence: CAWSRVADEQYF.

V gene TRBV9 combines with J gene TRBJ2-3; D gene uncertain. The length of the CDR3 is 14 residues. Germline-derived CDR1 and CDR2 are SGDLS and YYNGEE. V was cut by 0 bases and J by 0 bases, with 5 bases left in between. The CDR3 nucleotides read TGTGCCAGCAGCGTAGCTAGGAGCACAGATACGCAGTATTTT. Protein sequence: CASSVARSTDTQYF.

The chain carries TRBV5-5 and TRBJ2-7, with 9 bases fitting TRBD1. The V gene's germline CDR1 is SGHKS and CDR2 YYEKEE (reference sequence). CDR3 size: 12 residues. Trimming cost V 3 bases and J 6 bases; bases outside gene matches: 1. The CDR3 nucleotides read TGTGCCAGCAGCTGGGGACAGGGCGAGCAGTACTTC. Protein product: CASSWGQGEQYF.

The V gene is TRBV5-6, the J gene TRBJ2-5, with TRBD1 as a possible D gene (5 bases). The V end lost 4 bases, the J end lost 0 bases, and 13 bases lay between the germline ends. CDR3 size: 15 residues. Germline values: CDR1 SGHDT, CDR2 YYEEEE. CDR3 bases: TGTGCCAGCAGCCAACTTACAGGTCACCAAGAGACCCAGTACTTC. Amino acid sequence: CASSQLTGHQETQYF.